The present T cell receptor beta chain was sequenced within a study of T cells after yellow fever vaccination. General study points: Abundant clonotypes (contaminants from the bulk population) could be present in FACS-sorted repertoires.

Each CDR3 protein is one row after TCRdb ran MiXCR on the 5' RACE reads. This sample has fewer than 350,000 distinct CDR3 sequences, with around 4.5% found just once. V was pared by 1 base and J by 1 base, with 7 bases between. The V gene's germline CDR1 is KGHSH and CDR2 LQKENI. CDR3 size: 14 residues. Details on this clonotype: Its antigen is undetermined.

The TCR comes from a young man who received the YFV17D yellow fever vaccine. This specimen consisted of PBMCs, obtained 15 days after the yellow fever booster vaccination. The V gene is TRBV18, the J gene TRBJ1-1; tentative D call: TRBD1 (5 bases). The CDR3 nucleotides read TGTGCCAGCTCACCACGGGGCCAGAACACTGAAGCTTTCTTT. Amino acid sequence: CASSPRGQNTEAFF.